This T cell receptor (beta chain) is from a study of CD8 T cells in ankylosing spondylitis. Study outcomes and limitations: Characteristic of ankylosing spondylitis blood, it appeared, was a TCR beta motif comprising roughly eight highly homologous variants. Reportedly, significant enrichment of disease-linked clones occurred in matched ankylosing spondylitis synovial fluid.

It was by quantitative 5'-RACE with molecular barcodes that TCR beta libraries were made. TCRdb re-analysed the 5' RACE reads in MiXCR, keeping a single row per CDR3 protein. This sample has 230,000 or so distinct CDR3 sequences, with 20% to 30% found just once. This clonotype came up a few times. Its target is not known. CDR1 is SGHVS, CDR2 FNYEAQ, per germline. Losses at the gene ends were 5 bases for V and 4 bases for J; bases not matched to a gene: 10. The CDR3 spans 15 residues. The V and J genes are TRBV7-6 and TRBJ2-7; TRBD1 matches at 8 bases. The source material was blood, either unsorted or a sorted T cell fraction (not recorded which). The receptor was isolated from a male donor with ankylosing spondylitis or in good health (not recorded which). The CDR3 is CASSIGGQAGYEQYF. In nucleotides, the CDR3 is TGTGCCAGCAGCATCGGGGGACAGGCGGGTTACGAGCAGTACTTC.